This T cell receptor (beta chain) was documented in a study of T-cell reconstitution after alpha-beta-depleted transplantation in children. Many counts were recorded for this clonotype. V was clipped by 5 bases and J by 1 base; unmatched bases: 8. The CDR3 loop spans 17 amino acids. Germline CDR1 reads SGHVS; CDR2 reads FQNEAQ. Library preparation (for TCRbeta) was performed with unique molecular identifiers. TCRdb independently ran MiXCR on the PCR reads; one entry per CDR3 protein. The top ten hold less than 15% of the sample, which has some 190,000 distinct CDR3 sequences, 8.5% to 14% seen once. The source was PBMCs, collected before TCRalphabeta/CD19-depleted stem cell transplant. The source is a boy aged 2 to 10 with acute myeloid leukemia, due to receive a stem cell transplant. This chain connects TRBV7-8 to TRBJ2-7, with 13 bases identical to TRBD2. The CDR3 spells CASSGGLAGVRSYEQYF. DNA for the CDR3: TGTGCCAGCAGCGGCGGACTAGCGGGAGTGAGGTCCTACGAGCAGTACTTC. The full variable domain, in which reference TRBV7-8 and TRBJ2-7 provide the parts outside the CDR3, is GAGVSQSPRYKVAKRGQDVALRCDPISGHVSLFWYQQALGQGPEFLTYFQNEAQLDKSGLPSDRFFAERPEGSVSTLKIQRTQQEDSAVYLCASSGGLAGVRSYEQYFGPGTRLTVT.